This TCR beta chain was captured in a study of a mutant IDH1 vaccine in newly diagnosed glioma. As for the study in general: Radiotherapy alone preceded vaccination by 4-6 weeks; alternatively, vaccination started with temozolomide cycles. Visits V12 and V13 fell at weeks 35 and 47, respectively. Overall study results and limits: Immune responses induced by the vaccine were seen in 80% to 95% of patients, spanning multiple MHC alleles.

Germline assignment: CDR1 MDHEN and CDR2 SYDVKM. CDR3 size: 19 residues. Losses at the gene ends were 5 bases for V and 7 bases for J; bases not matched to a gene: 19. Time point denoted: week 47, end of study. Each dose delivered 300 ug of mutant IDH1 20-mer peptide subcutaneously with imiquimod. The repertoire was sequenced with immunoSEQ multiplex PCR; TCRdb's copy has only in-frame clones and lacks some. The profile shows 30,000 to 40,000 clones, more than 80% of them singletons. In its sample, this clone was seen a few times. Its antigen is not known. The chain is built from TRBV28 and TRBJ2-1, with 11 nucleotides matching TRBD2. The sequenced sample was PBMCs, obtained from a glioma patient whose treatment included an IDH1 peptide vaccine. The sequence was obtained from a woman aged 35 to 49 with glioma. The CDR3 DNA follows: TGTGCCAGCAGTCCTCCCCGGGGACTAGCGGCCCGGGCAGGGAATGAGCAGTTCTTC. This translates into CASSPPRGLAARAGNEQFF.